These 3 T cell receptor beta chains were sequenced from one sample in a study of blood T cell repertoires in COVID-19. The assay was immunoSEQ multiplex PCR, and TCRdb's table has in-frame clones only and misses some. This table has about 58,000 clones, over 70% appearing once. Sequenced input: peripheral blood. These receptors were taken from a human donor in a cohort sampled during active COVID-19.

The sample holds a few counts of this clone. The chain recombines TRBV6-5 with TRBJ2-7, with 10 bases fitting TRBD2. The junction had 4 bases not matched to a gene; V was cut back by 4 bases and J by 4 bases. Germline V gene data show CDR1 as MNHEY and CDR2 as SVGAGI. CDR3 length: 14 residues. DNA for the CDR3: TGTGCCAGCAGTTTATTAGCGGGAGGATACGAGCAGTACTTC. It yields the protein CASSLLAGGYEQYF.

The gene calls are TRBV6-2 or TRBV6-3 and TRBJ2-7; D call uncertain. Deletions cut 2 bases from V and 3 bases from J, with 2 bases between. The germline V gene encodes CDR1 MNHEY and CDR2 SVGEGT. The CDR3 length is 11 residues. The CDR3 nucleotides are TGTGCCAGCAGTTACCTCTACGAGCAGTACTTC. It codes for CASSYLYEQYF.

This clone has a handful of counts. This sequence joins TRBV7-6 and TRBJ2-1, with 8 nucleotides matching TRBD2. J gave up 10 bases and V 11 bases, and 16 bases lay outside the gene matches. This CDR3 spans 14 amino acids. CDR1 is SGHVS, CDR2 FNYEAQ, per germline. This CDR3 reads CAGPPSGSYFEQFF. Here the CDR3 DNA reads TGTGCCGGTCCGCCGAGCGGGAGTTATTTCGAGCAGTTCTTC.